These 30 T cell receptor beta chains were all obtained from the same sample, sequenced in a study of cytomegalovirus exposure and HLA in healthy donors. In the PCR, 60 Vbeta and 13 Jbeta primers were used. The table came from immunoSEQ multiplex PCR; TCRdb's copy has only in-frame clones and leaves some out. The table includes approximately 89,000 clones, 81% detected once. The source material was PBMCs. The receptors come from a human donor in good health.

The V and J genes are TRBV30 and TRBJ2-2; 9 bases are shared with TRBD1. CDR3 size: 15 residues. After removal of 5 bases from V and 0 bases from J, the junction contained 4 bases not matched to a gene. Per the germline V gene, CDR1 is GTSNPN and CDR2 is SVGIG (reference sequence). The CDR3 DNA sequence: TGTGCCTGGGAAGGGGACAGGGCGAACACCGGGGAGCTGTTTTTT. Translation gives CAWEGDRANTGELFF.

The V call is TRBV5-4, the J call TRBJ1-2, with D possibly TRBD1 on 5 matching bases. Trimming cost V 1 base and J 2 bases, with 9 bases left between them. This CDR3 has 14 amino acids. Germline V gene lookup returns CDR1 SGHNT and CDR2 YYREEE (reference sequence). Here the CDR3 DNA reads TGTGCCAGCAGCTTGACAGGTGGGAACTATGGCTACACCTTC. Its translation: CASSLTGGNYGYTF.

The chain links TRBV7-3 to TRBJ2-2, with TRBD1 as a possible D gene (6 bases). V lost 0 bases and J 3 bases, leaving 11 bases between the germline ends. Germline CDR1 SGHTA, CDR2 FQGTGA. CDR3 length: 16 amino acids. The CDR3 DNA reads TGTGCCAGCAGCTTAACGAGCAACAGGGACACCGGGGAGCTGTTTTTT. Encoded protein: CASSLTSNRDTGELFF.

The V call is TRBV4-1, the J call TRBJ2-5; 7 bases align to TRBD2. CDR1 is MGHRA and CDR2 is YSYEKL in the germline V gene. V trimming: 5 bases; J trimming: 7 bases; junction bases outside the gene matches: 10. The CDR3 has 14 amino acids. CDR3 loop: CASSSGEGRGTQYF. The CDR3 nucleotides are TGCGCCAGCAGCTCTGGAGAAGGGAGGGGGACCCAGTACTTC.

This clone was found once. V usage is TRBV28 and J usage is TRBJ2-7, with 8 bases lining up with TRBD1. The CDR3 loop spans 15 amino acids. V gave up 5 bases and J gave up 7 bases; unmatched junction bases: 13. Germline CDR1 is MDHEN and CDR2 is SYDVKM. CDR3 DNA sequence: TGTGCCAGCAGTCCTCTCCGGGACAGGCGTGAGGAGCAGTACTTC. This codes for CASSPLRDRREEQYF.

This sequence joins TRBV5-4 and TRBJ2-3, with 10 bases aligning to TRBD2. Germline lookup yields CDR1 SGHNT and CDR2 YYREEE (reference sequence). CDR3 length: 14 amino acids. After removal of 3 bases from V and 15 bases from J, the junction contained 13 bases not matched to a gene. Here the CDR3 reads CASSSLKAGGQLYF. In nucleotides, the CDR3 is TGTGCCAGCAGCTCTCTCAAAGCGGGAGGGCAACTCTATTTT.

The CDR3 region is CASSPLKREDVTGELFF. The DNA of the CDR3 is TGCGCCAGCAGCCCACTCAAACGGGAGGATGTCACCGGGGAGCTGTTTTTT. The rearrangement uses TRBV4-1 and TRBJ2-2; 7 bases agree with TRBD2. Trimming took 4 bases from V and 4 from J; bases not matched to a gene: 12. The CDR3 loop spans 17 amino acids. From germline, CDR1 is MGHRA and CDR2 YSYEKL.

The chain links TRBV5-4 to TRBJ2-7; 7 positions agree with TRBD1. In germline, CDR1 is SGHNT, CDR2 YYREEE (reference sequence). V lost 0 bases, J lost 2 bases, and 5 bases stayed unmatched. The CDR3 has 15 amino acids. The CDR3 DNA sequence: TGTGCCAGCAGCTTGGACAGGGGCCCTACCTACGAGCAGTACTTC. Amino acids: CASSLDRGPTYEQYF. Full variable domain (outside the CDR3, taken from reference TRBV5-4 and TRBJ2-7): ETGVTQSPTHLIKTRGQQVTLRCSSQSGHNTVSWYQQALGQGPQFIFQYYREEENGRGNFPPRFSGLQFPNYSSELNVNALELDDSALYLCASSLDRGPTYEQYFGPGTRLTVT.

The V call is TRBV9, the J call TRBJ2-1; TRBD2 matches at 14 bases. J lost 4 bases, V lost 4 bases, and 13 bases had no gene match. In germline, CDR1 is SGDLS, CDR2 YYNGEE. This CDR3 spans 19 amino acids. CDR3 sequence (DNA): TGTGCCAGCAGCCCGCGACAGGGGACTAGCGGGAGCCGATACAATGAGCAGTTCTTC. Its translation is CASSPRQGTSGSRYNEQFF.

This chain uses TRBV9 with TRBJ2-1; the match to TRBD1 covers 8 bases. Trimming cost V 0 bases and J 3 bases; bases outside gene matches: 5. Germline V lookup: CDR1 SGDLS, CDR2 YYNGEE. This CDR3 comprises 16 residues. The CDR3 spells CASSVATGAGYNEQFF. Here the CDR3 DNA reads TGTGCCAGCAGCGTAGCGACAGGGGCGGGCTACAATGAGCAGTTCTTC.

The chain is built from TRBV5-1 and TRBJ2-3; 8 bases are shared with TRBD2. CDR1 and CDR2 from the germline V gene are SGHRS and YFSETQ. CDR3 size: 14 residues. The V and J ends lost 7 bases and 3 bases, in that order; junction bases with no gene match: 7. This CDR3 is CASFDGGATDTQYF. DNA for the CDR3: TGCGCCAGCTTCGACGGGGGGGCAACAGATACGCAGTATTTT.

The chain joins TRBV6-1 to TRBJ1-5, with 8 bases lining up with TRBD1. Trimming removed 8 bases from V and 3 bases from J; junction bases left unmatched: 9. CDR3 length: 15 amino acids. Germline assignment: CDR1 MNHNS and CDR2 SASEGT. CDR3 protein: CASRKTGVINQPQHF. In DNA form, the CDR3 reads TGTGCCAGCCGAAAGACAGGGGTTATCAATCAGCCCCAGCATTTT.

The rearrangement joins TRBV19 to TRBJ2-7, with 8 bases aligning to TRBD1. V trimming: 5 bases; J trimming: 2 bases; junction bases outside the gene matches: 2. Germline V gene sequence: CDR1 LNHDA, CDR2 SQIVND (reference sequence). The length of the CDR3 is 13 residues. The CDR3 here is CASSWGQAYEQYF. CDR3 bases: TGTGCCAGTAGTTGGGGACAGGCCTACGAGCAGTACTTC.

V gene TRBV28 combines with J gene TRBJ1-6; TRBD1 matches at 9 bases. The CDR3 is made up of 16 amino acids. V dropped 5 bases and J dropped 10; count of bases not matched to a gene: 12. From germline, CDR1 is MDHEN and CDR2 SYDVKM. CDR3 loop: CASSHRDRDFWSPLHF. CDR3 bases: TGTGCCAGCAGTCACCGGGACAGGGATTTTTGGTCACCCCTCCACTTT. Looking up the rest from reference TRBV28 and TRBJ1-6 gives the full variable domain: DVKVTQSSRYLVKRTGEKVFLECVQDMDHENMFWYRQDPGLGLRLIYFSYDVKMKEKGDIPEGYSVSREKKERFSLILESASTNQTSMYLCASSHRDRDFWSPLHFGNGTRLTVT.

The chain recombines TRBV19 with TRBJ2-3; the match to TRBD2 covers 10 bases. The V gene end was trimmed by 5 bases and the J gene end by 2 bases; junction bases not matched to a gene: 13. Germline values: CDR1 LNHDA, CDR2 SQIVND (reference sequence). This CDR3 spans 18 amino acids. CDR3 sequence reads: CASSPRVRLAGHTDTQYF. The CDR3 DNA is TGTGCCAGTAGTCCGCGGGTTAGACTAGCGGGCCACACAGATACGCAGTATTTT.

The rearrangement joins TRBV15 to TRBJ1-5; D perhaps matches TRBD1 (5 bases). The CDR3 length is 13 residues. In germline, CDR1 is LNHNV, CDR2 YYDKDF (reference sequence). The germline V and J ends were trimmed by 5 bases and 4 bases, with 9 bases remaining between them. This CDR3 is CATSDSPNQPQHF. For the CDR3, the DNA is TGTGCCACCAGCGACAGCCCGAATCAGCCCCAGCATTTT.

This clone was counted a single time. The chain uses TRBV7-3 and TRBJ2-7, with D unresolved. The ends were cut back, 2 bases at V and 5 bases at J, with 7 bases in the middle. There are 12 residues in the CDR3. Germline-derived CDR1 and CDR2 are SGHTA and FQGTGA. CDR3 sequence reads: CASSLVGHEQYF. DNA for the CDR3: TGTGCCAGCAGCTTAGTTGGCCACGAGCAGTACTTC.

Note on this clone: Other DNA sequences in the same sample also yield this CDR3. The chain couples TRBV2 to TRBJ1-5, with 7 bases lining up with TRBD1. CDR1 is SNHLY, CDR2 FYNNEI, per germline. The CDR3 runs 14 residues. V dropped 6 bases and J dropped 6; count of bases not matched to a gene: 8. DNA of the CDR3: TGTGCCAGCAGCTCAGGGACAGCCCTTCAGCCCCAGCATTTT. Its protein product is CASSSGTALQPQHF.

CDR3 amino acids: CASSGGDRLPYEQYF. As DNA, the CDR3 is TGTGCCAGCAGTGGAGGGGACAGGTTACCCTACGAGCAGTACTTC. This sequence joins TRBV2 and TRBJ2-7; 8 bases map to TRBD1. V lost 4 bases, J lost 2 bases, and 7 bases stayed unmatched. The germline V gene has CDR1 SNHLY and CDR2 FYNNEI. The CDR3 extends over 15 amino acids.

V gene TRBV30 combines with J gene TRBJ2-5; maybe TRBD1 (6 bases). The CDR3 runs to 17 residues. Germline CDR1 GTSNPN, CDR2 SVGIG (reference sequence). Trimming took 2 bases from V and 7 from J, leaving 26 bases between them. The CDR3, as DNA: TGTGCCTGGAGTAGAGCTTCAGGGGAAAGATTAGTAAGGACCCAGTACTTC. It is translated as CAWSRASGERLVRTQYF.

The rearrangement uses TRBV5-4 and TRBJ2-5; maybe TRBD2 (7 bases). This CDR3 is built from 12 residues. Germline lookup yields CDR1 SGHNT and CDR2 YYREEE (reference sequence). V lost 4 bases to trimming and J lost 4 bases, with 8 bases between them. The CDR3 loop is CASSGGAETQYF. CDR3 in DNA: TGTGCCAGCAGCGGGGGGGCAGAGACCCAGTACTTC.

A few counts support this clone. Germline and junction disagree at one end, which may indicate a read error. The chain uses TRBV7-7 and TRBJ2-7, with TRBD1 as a possible D gene (6 bases). In germline, CDR1 is SSHAT, CDR2 FNYEAQ (reference sequence). The CDR3 has 13 residues. The CDR3 protein is CASSPQGSYGQYF. The CDR3 DNA reads TGTGCCAGCAGTCCACAGGGATCCTACGGGCAGTACTTC.

The J gene is TRBJ1-3, the V gene TRBV7-2, with D perhaps matching TRBD1 (5 bases). The CDR3 has 14 residues. V lost 3 bases to trimming and J lost 3 bases, with 9 bases between them. From germline, CDR1 is SGHTA and CDR2 FQGNSA. This CDR3 reads CASSFRVDGNTIYF. The DNA for the CDR3 is TGTGCCAGCAGCTTCAGGGTAGATGGAAACACCATATATTTT.

The rearrangement joins TRBV27 to TRBJ2-5; 9 positions match TRBD2. The CDR3 has 13 amino acids. Looked up from germline, CDR1 is MNHEY and CDR2 is SMNVEV (reference sequence). J was trimmed by 7 bases and V by 6 bases; bases with no gene match: 6. CDR3 residues: CASSRERGATQYF. The CDR3 coding sequence is TGTGCCAGCAGCCGTGAGCGGGGGGCGACCCAGTACTTC.

This clone was recorded a few times. At the DNA level, this CDR3 is encoded by other sequences in the same sample as well. This chain links TRBV6-5 with TRBJ1-1, with D perhaps TRBD1 (6 bases). The germline V gene encodes CDR1 MNHEY and CDR2 SVGAGI. The V end lost 5 bases, the J end lost 5 bases, and 12 bases lay between the germline ends. CDR3 length: 13 residues. CDR3 in DNA: TGTGCCAGCAGTCAAAACAGGGCTACTGAAGCTTTCTTT. This translates into CASSQNRATEAFF.

The chain combines TRBV7-9 with TRBJ2-1; 7 bases are a match to TRBD1. Germline CDR1 reads SEHNR; CDR2 reads FQNEAQ (reference sequence). V was clipped by 1 base and J by 8 bases; unmatched bases: 5. The CDR3 runs 14 residues. CDR3 sequence: CASSLVNRGYEQFF. CDR3 nucleotide sequence: TGTGCCAGCAGCTTAGTCAACAGGGGCTATGAGCAGTTCTTC.

This chain connects TRBV5-4 to TRBJ2-7; D remains unclear. Trimming took 2 bases from V and 5 from J, leaving 8 bases between them. Looked up from germline, CDR1 is SGHNT and CDR2 is YYREEE (reference sequence). This CDR3 has 12 amino acids. The CDR3 DNA sequence: TGTGCCAGCAGCTTCCGACTCGACGAGCAGTACTTC. Translating gives CASSFRLDEQYF.

The rearrangement links TRBV5-1 to TRBJ2-7; 7 nucleotides align to TRBD1. The ends lost 1 base at V and 4 bases at J; junction bases unmatched: 8. Germline values: CDR1 SGHRS, CDR2 YFSETQ. The CDR3 sequence is 15 residues long. The CDR3, as DNA: TGCGCCAGCAGCTTGAGGGGGCCAACCTTTTACGAGCAGTACTTC. This codes for CASSLRGPTFYEQYF.

The CDR3 reads CASSSPSYEQYF. The CDR3 DNA reads TGCGCCAGCAGCTCTCCCTCCTACGAGCAGTACTTC. The rearrangement uses TRBV5-1 and TRBJ2-5; D not resolved. The end of the DNA fits TRBJ2-7 better, so the J call may be wrong. The germline V gene has CDR1 SGHRS and CDR2 YFSETQ. This CDR3 comprises 12 residues.

The gene calls are TRBV2 and TRBJ2-7, with 8 bases aligning to TRBD2. Germline-derived CDR1 and CDR2 are SNHLY and FYNNEI. Trimming at V came to 7 bases and at J to 6 bases, leaving 8 bases not matched to a gene. The length of the CDR3 is 13 residues. The CDR3 sequence: CASKSGLGSEQYF. CDR3 in DNA: TGTGCCAGCAAATCGGGACTAGGTAGCGAGCAGTACTTC. The complete variable domain, with remaining parts taken from reference TRBV2 and TRBJ2-7, reads EPEVTQTPSHQVTQMGQEVILRCVPISNHLYFYWYRQILGQKVEFLVSFYNNEISEKSEIFDDQFSVERPDGSNFTLKIRSTKLEDSAMYFCASKSGLGSEQYFGPGTRLTVT.